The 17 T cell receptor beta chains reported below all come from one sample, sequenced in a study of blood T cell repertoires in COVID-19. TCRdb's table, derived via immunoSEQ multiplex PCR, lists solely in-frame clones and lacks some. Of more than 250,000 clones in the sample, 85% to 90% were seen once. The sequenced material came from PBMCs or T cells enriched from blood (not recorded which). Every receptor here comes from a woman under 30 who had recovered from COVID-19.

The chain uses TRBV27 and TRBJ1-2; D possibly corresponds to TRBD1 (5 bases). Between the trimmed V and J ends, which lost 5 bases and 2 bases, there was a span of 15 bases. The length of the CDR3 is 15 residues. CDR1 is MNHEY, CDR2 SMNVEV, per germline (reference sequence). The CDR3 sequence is CASSPLGGLNYGYTF. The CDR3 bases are TGTGCCAGCAGTCCCCTGGGGGGTCTAAACTATGGCTACACCTTC.

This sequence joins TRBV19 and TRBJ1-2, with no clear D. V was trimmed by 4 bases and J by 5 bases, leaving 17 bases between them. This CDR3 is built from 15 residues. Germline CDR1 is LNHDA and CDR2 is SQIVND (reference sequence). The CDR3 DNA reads TGTGCCAGTAGTACATACCAACTCCCGCCTTATGGCTACACCTTC. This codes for CASSTYQLPPYGYTF.

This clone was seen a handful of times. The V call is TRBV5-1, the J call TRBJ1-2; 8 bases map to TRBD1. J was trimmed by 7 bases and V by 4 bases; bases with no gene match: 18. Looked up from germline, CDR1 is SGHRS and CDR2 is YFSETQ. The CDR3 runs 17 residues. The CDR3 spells CASSRTPGGQGDFGYTF. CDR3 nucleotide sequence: TGCGCCAGCAGCCGGACTCCCGGTGGACAGGGTGATTTTGGCTACACCTTC.

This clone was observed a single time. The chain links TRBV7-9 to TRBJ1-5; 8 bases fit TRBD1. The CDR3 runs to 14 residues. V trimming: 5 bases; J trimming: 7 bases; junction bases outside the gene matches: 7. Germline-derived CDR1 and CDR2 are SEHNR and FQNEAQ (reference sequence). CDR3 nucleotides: TGTGCCAGCAGCCCCACAGGGGGGGGACAGCCCCAGCATTTT. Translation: CASSPTGGGQPQHF.

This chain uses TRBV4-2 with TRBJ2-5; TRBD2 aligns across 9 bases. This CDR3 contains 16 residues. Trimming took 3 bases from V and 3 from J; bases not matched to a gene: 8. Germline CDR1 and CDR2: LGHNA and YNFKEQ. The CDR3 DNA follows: TGTGCCAGCAGCCAGGGCTGGACTAGCGCGAAAGAGACCCAGTACTTC. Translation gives CASSQGWTSAKETQYF.

As DNA, the CDR3 is TGTGCCAGCAGCACCGGGACAGGTGGCTCTGGAAACACCATATATTTT. Translation: CASSTGTGGSGNTIYF. The genes are TRBV7-6 and TRBJ1-3; TRBD1 agrees at 8 bases. V gave up 5 bases and J gave up 0 bases; unmatched junction bases: 6. This CDR3 is 16 amino acids long. The germline gives CDR1 SGHVS, CDR2 FNYEAQ.

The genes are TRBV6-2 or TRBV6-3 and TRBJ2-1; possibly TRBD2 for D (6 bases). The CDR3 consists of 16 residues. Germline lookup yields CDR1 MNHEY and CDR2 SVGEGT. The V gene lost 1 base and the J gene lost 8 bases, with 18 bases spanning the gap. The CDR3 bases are TGTGCCAGCAGTTACTTGAGGAGGGCTCCCCAGGATGAGCAGTTCTTC. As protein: CASSYLRRAPQDEQFF.

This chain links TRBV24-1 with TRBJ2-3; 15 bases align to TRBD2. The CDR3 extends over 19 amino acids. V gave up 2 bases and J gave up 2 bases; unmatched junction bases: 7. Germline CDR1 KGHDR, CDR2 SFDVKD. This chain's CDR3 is CATSDWTSGRELFTDTQYF. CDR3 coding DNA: TGTGCCACCAGTGATTGGACTAGCGGGAGGGAACTCTTCACAGATACGCAGTATTTT.

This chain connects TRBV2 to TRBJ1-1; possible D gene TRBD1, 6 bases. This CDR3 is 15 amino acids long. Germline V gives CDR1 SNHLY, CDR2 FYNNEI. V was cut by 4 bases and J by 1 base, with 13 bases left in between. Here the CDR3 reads CASSALGGQNTEAFF. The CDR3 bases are TGTGCCAGCAGTGCCCTAGGGGGACAGAACACTGAAGCTTTCTTT.

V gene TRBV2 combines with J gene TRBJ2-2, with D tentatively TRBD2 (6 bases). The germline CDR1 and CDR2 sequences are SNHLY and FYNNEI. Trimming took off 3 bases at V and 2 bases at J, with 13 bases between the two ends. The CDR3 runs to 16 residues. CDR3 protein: CASSEAGQGNTGELFF. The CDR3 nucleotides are TGTGCCAGCAGTGAGGCGGGGCAGGGAAACACCGGGGAGCTGTTTTTT.

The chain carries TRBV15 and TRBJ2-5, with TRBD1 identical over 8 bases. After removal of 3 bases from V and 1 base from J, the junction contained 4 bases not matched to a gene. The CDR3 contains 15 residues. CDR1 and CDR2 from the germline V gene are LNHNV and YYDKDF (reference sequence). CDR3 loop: CATSRRTGSQETQYF. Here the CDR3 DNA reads TGTGCCACCAGCAGGAGGACAGGGTCCCAAGAGACCCAGTACTTC.

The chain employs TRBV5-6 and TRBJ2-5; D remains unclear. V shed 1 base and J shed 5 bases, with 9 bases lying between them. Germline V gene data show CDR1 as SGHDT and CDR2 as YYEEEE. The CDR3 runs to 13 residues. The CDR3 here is CASSLTRFETQYF. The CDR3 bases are TGTGCCAGCAGCTTGACTCGTTTTGAGACCCAGTACTTC.

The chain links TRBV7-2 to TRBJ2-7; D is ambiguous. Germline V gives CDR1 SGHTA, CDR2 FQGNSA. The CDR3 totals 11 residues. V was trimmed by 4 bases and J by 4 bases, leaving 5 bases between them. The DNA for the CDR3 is TGTGCCAGCAGCTCACAGTACGAGCAGTACTTC. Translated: CASSSQYEQYF.

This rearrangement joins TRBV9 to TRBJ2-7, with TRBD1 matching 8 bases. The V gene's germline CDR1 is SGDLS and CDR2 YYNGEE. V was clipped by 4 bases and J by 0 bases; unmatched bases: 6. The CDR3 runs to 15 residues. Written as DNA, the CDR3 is TGTGCCAGCAGCCCATTCGGACAGGGCTCCTACGAGCAGTACTTC. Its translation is CASSPFGQGSYEQYF.

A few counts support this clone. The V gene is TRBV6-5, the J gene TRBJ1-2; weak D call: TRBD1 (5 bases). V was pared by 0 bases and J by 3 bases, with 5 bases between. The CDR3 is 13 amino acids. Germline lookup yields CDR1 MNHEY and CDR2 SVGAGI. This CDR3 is CASSYSRDYGYTF. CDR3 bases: TGTGCCAGCAGTTACTCCAGGGACTATGGCTACACCTTC.

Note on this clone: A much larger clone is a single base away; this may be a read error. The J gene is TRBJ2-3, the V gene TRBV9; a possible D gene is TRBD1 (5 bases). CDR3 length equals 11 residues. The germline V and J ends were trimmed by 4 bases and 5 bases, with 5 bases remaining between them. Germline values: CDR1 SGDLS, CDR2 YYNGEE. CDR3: CASSQGDTQYF. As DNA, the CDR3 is TGTGCCAGCAGCCAGGGAGATACGCAGTATTTT.

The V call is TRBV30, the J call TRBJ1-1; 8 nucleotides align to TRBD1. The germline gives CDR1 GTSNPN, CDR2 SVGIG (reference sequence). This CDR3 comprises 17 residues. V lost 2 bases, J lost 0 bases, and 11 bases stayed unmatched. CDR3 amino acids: CAWSLRLGQAMNTEAFF. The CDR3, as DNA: TGTGCCTGGAGTCTCAGACTGGGACAGGCAATGAACACTGAAGCTTTCTTT.